A selection of T cell receptor beta chains follows, all from one sample in a study of breast tumors, draining lymph nodes, adjacent tissues. TCRdb analysed the multiplex PCR reads with MiXCR anew, one entry per CDR3 protein. The profile shows nearly 110,000 distinct CDR3 sequences, about 29% of them singletons. Sequenced: axillary lymph node tissue. These receptors were obtained from a female donor with breast cancer. Some clones in this sample may be carry-over from other donors' samples. Both conserved end residues are part of each CDR3. The order of the fields is D gene, J gene, CDR3 length, V gene, clone size, CDR3 DNA, CDR3 protein. D genes are given only for firm matches. Where a row states a size, it is once, few, many or the class of an expanded clone; other rows omit it.

>.|TRBJ2-5|12|TRBV15|many
TGTGCCACCAGCAGAGGGGGAGAGACCCAGTACTTC
CATSRGGETQYF
>.|TRBJ2-3|12|TRBV4-3|many
TGCGCCAGCAGCATAAGCACAGATACGCAGTATTTT
CASSISTDTQYF
>TRBD1|TRBJ1-5|13|TRBV7-9|many
TGTGCCACTCAACAGGGGGCGAATCAGCCCCAGCATTTT
CATQQGANQPQHF
>.|TRBJ1-2|16|TRBV12-3/TRBV12-4|many
TGTGCCAGCAGTTTAAGGGGGGGGGTGCCTAACTATGGCTACACCTTC
CASSLRGGVPNYGYTF
>.|TRBJ2-5|16|TRBV6-5|.
TGTGCCAGCAGTCACTCGGTTATGAGGGGCAGGGAGACCCAGTACTTC
CASSHSVMRGRETQYF
>.|TRBJ1-3|17|TRBV10-3|many
TGTGCCATCAGCCCTTCCTTAACAGCTTACTCTGGAAACACCATATATTTT
CAISPSLTAYSGNTIYF
>.|TRBJ1-1|12|TRBV3-1|.
TGTGCCAGCAGCCAAGTCAACACTGAAGCTTTCTTT
CASSQVNTEAFF
>.|TRBJ1-1|12|TRBV4-1|.
TGCGCCAGCAGCCAAGACAGGCGGGGAGCTTTCTTT
CASSQDRRGAFF
>.|TRBJ2-7|13|TRBV27|many
TGTGCCAGCAGGCCACCGGATTCCTACGAGCAGTACTTC
CASRPPDSYEQYF
>.|TRBJ1-5|12|TRBV15|.
TGTGCCACCAGCAGGGGCAATCAGCCCCAGCATTTT
CATSRGNQPQHF
>TRBD2|TRBJ2-5|13|TRBV20-1|.
TGCAGTGCCGGTAGCGGGGGGCAAGAGACCCAGTACTTC
CSAGSGGQETQYF